This TCR beta chain was captured by sequencing in a study of identical twins. From the 5' RACE reads, TCRdb called clonotypes with MiXCR, one entry per CDR3 protein. Of 600,000 to 800,000 distinct CDR3 sequences listed, about 20% were seen once; the top ten hold more than 4%. The V end lost 11 bases, the J end lost 3 bases, and 9 bases lay between the germline ends. The CDR3 totals 11 residues. The sample also formed part of further work on T cells expressing NK-cell markers. This second report adds: Of eight sequenced donors, seven were HCMV-seropositive and one HCMV-seronegative. The CD3+CD56-NKG2C+ fraction of a handful of donors was also led by these clonotypes.

The material sequenced was PBMCs. The chain has TRBV12-3 or TRBV12-4 and TRBJ2-3; tentatively, D is TRBD2 (5 bases). This TCR derives from a woman between 18 and 29 years old in good health. The CDR3 loop reads CACRGTDTQYF. CDR3 bases: TGTGCCTGCCGGGGAACAGATACGCAGTATTTT.